This entry lists 28 T cell receptor beta chains sequenced from one sample in a study of identical twins. One entry per CDR3 protein, called by TCRdb with MiXCR from the 5' RACE reads. The sample records about 260,000 distinct CDR3 sequences, approximately 7% being singletons. These data were also reused for a study on yellow fever vaccine responses in identical twins.

Sequencing was performed on memory (CD45RO+) T cells sorted from blood. These receptor sequences come from a woman younger than 35 in good health.

The chain is built from TRBV7-2 and TRBJ2-7, with 9 nucleotides matching TRBD2. With 3 bases clipped from V and 1 base from J, the junction kept 10 bases outside the gene matches. The CDR3 is 17 amino acids. Germline CDR1 SGHTA, CDR2 FQGNSA. Written as DNA, the CDR3 is TGTGCCAGCAGCTTTTTGGGGCTAGCGGGAACGTCCTACGAGCAGTACTTC. Its translation: CASSFLGLAGTSYEQYF.

This clonotype was seen more than once but under ten times. CDR3 amino acids: CASSQSRFLGPQETQYF. The CDR3 coding sequence is TGTGCCAGCAGCCAAAGTAGGTTCTTGGGGCCCCAAGAGACCCAGTACTTC. The chain combines TRBV3-1 with TRBJ2-5, with D possibly being TRBD1 (5 bases). This CDR3 has 17 residues. V lost 2 bases, J lost 1 base, and 17 bases lay in between. Germline values: CDR1 LGHDT, CDR2 YNNKEL (reference sequence).

The V call is TRBV7-6, the J call TRBJ2-1; TRBD2 agrees at 16 bases. The CDR3 runs 15 residues. Trimming at V came to 5 bases and at J to 9 bases, leaving 4 bases not matched to a gene. CDR1 and CDR2 (germline): SGHVS, FNYEAQ. As DNA, the CDR3 is TGTGCCAGCAGCACAGGGACTAGCGGGAGGGGTGAGCAGTTCTTC. It encodes CASSTGTSGRGEQFF.

This clonotype was detected only a few times. The CDR3 nucleotides read TGTGCCACTCGGGGGGGGGCGGGCAATCAGCCCCAGCATTTT. Encoded protein: CATRGGAGNQPQHF. The rearrangement uses TRBV2 and TRBJ1-5; D is perhaps TRBD1 (6 bases). The germline V gene encodes CDR1 SNHLY and CDR2 FYNNEI. V was trimmed by 10 bases and J by 2 bases, leaving 15 bases between them. The CDR3 is 14 residues long. The whole variable domain, remainder taken from reference TRBV2 and TRBJ1-5, is EPEVTQTPSHQVTQMGQEVILRCVPISNHLYFYWYRQILGQKVEFLVSFYNNEISEKSEIFDDQFSVERPDGSNFTLKIRSTKLEDSAMYFCATRGGAGNQPQHFGDGTRLSIL.

The chain recombines TRBV28 with TRBJ2-1; no firm D call. CDR3 length equals 14 residues. Germline V lookup: CDR1 MDHEN, CDR2 SYDVKM. V shed 5 bases and J shed 4 bases, with 12 bases lying between them. The CDR3 is CASSPRALYNEQFF. The CDR3 DNA is TGTGCCAGCAGTCCCCGGGCGTTGTACAATGAGCAGTTCTTC.

This clonotype appeared a few times. V and J are TRBV28 and TRBJ1-5; D is ambiguous. The V gene lost 5 bases and the J gene lost 0 bases, with 14 bases spanning the gap. The CDR3 runs to 16 residues. Germline assignment: CDR1 MDHEN and CDR2 SYDVKM. The DNA of the CDR3 is TGTGCCAGCAGTCCCCCCGTGGGCTTTAGCAATCAGCCCCAGCATTTT. Amino acids: CASSPPVGFSNQPQHF. Together with reference TRBV28 and TRBJ1-5, the CDR3 gives the full variable domain: DVKVTQSSRYLVKRTGEKVFLECVQDMDHENMFWYRQDPGLGLRLIYFSYDVKMKEKGDIPEGYSVSREKKERFSLILESASTNQTSMYLCASSPPVGFSNQPQHFGDGTRLSIL.

This clonotype was seen ten or more times. The chain combines TRBV5-6 with TRBJ2-7; 7 bases agree with TRBD1. CDR1 and CDR2 from the germline V gene are SGHDT and YYEEEE. CDR3 size: 16 residues. V dropped 1 base and J dropped 2; count of bases not matched to a gene: 9. The CDR3 is CASSLFSTGSTYEQYF. The CDR3 DNA follows: TGTGCCAGCAGCTTGTTTTCGACAGGGAGTACCTACGAGCAGTACTTC.

This clonotype was detected only a few times. The gene calls are TRBV5-1 and TRBJ2-2, with TRBD2 matching over 12 bases. This CDR3 comprises 18 residues. The J segment lost 5 bases and the V segment lost 4 bases, leaving 12 bases of the junction unmatched. Germline lookup yields CDR1 SGHRS and CDR2 YFSETQ. The CDR3 nucleotides are TGCGCCAGCAGCCCAGTCCGTCTAGCGGGAGGGATGACCGGGGAGCTGTTTTTT. Encoded protein: CASSPVRLAGGMTGELFF.

In its sample, this clonotype was seen many times. The chain couples TRBV12-3 or TRBV12-4 to TRBJ1-6; 9 bases match TRBD1. CDR3 length: 14 amino acids. V was clipped by 8 bases and J by 9 bases; unmatched bases: 8. The CDR3 here is CASGVDRGISPLHF. The CDR3 bases are TGTGCCAGCGGCGTGGACAGGGGTATTTCACCCCTCCACTTT.

This clonotype was observed many times. The chain couples TRBV12-3 or TRBV12-4 to TRBJ2-7, with TRBD1 as a possible D gene (5 bases). The CDR3 has 15 residues. The germline V and J ends were trimmed by 5 bases and 1 base, with 15 bases remaining between them. The DNA of the CDR3 is TGTGCCAGCAGTCCCGCTGGGGCGGTGTCCTACGAGCAGTACTTC. As protein: CASSPAGAVSYEQYF.

This clonotype was picked up many times. J is TRBJ2-1 and V is TRBV6-1; D is ambiguous. CDR3 length: 15 residues. Germline V CDR1 and CDR2: MNHNS, SASEGT. Between the trimmed V and J ends, which lost 5 bases and 0 bases, there was a span of 11 bases. The CDR3 here is CASSQRAYSYNEQFF. CDR3 nucleotide sequence: TGTGCCAGCAGTCAAAGGGCCTACTCCTACAATGAGCAGTTCTTC.

This clonotype was picked up many times. CDR3 residues: CASRHTGATNTEAFF. The CDR3, as DNA: TGTGCCAGCAGGCATACAGGGGCTACGAACACTGAAGCTTTCTTT. The chain uses TRBV7-8 and TRBJ1-1, with 7 bases lining up with TRBD1. V lost 6 bases to trimming and J lost 1 base; unmatched junction nucleotides: 8. The CDR3 runs to 15 residues. Germline V CDR1 and CDR2: SGHVS, FQNEAQ. The complete variable domain, with remaining parts taken from reference TRBV7-8 and TRBJ1-1, reads GAGVSQSPRYKVAKRGQDVALRCDPISGHVSLFWYQQALGQGPEFLTYFQNEAQLDKSGLPSDRFFAERPEGSVSTLKIQRTQQEDSAVYLCASRHTGATNTEAFFGQGTRLTVV.

A few counts support this clonotype. Written as DNA, the CDR3 is TGTGCCAGCAGAGCAACTAGCGGGGGAACCTACGAGCAGTACGTC. It yields the protein CASRATSGGTYEQYV. The chain employs TRBV6-1 and TRBJ2-7, with 11 nucleotides matching TRBD2. CDR1 and CDR2 (germline): MNHNS, SASEGT. The CDR3 is 15 amino acids. The trim removed 6 bases at V and 2 bases at J, leaving 6 bases unmatched.

This clonotype has ten or more counts. The genes are TRBV11-1 and TRBJ2-2; no clear D gene. CDR1 and CDR2 from the germline V gene are SGHAT and FQDESV (reference sequence). V dropped 4 bases and J dropped 0 bases, with 12 bases sitting between them. There are 16 residues in the CDR3. CDR3 residues: CASSSRRNTNTGELFF. CDR3 bases: TGTGCCAGCAGCTCCAGACGGAATACGAACACCGGGGAGCTGTTTTTT.

Here the CDR3 reads CASSERWGGNEQFF. Here the CDR3 DNA reads TGTGCCAGCAGTGAACGTTGGGGGGGCAATGAGCAGTTCTTC. V is TRBV6-1 and J is TRBJ2-1; 7 bases align to TRBD2. The CDR3 consists of 14 residues. V lost 2 bases to trimming and J lost 6 bases; unmatched junction nucleotides: 4. The germline CDR1 and CDR2 sequences are MNHNS and SASEGT.

The chain has TRBV6-1 and TRBJ2-7, with 12 nucleotides matching TRBD1. The CDR3 sequence is 14 residues long. J gave up 6 bases and V 7 bases, and 7 bases lay outside the gene matches. Germline V gene sequence: CDR1 MNHNS, CDR2 SASEGT. The CDR3 DNA sequence: TGTGCCAGCAAACCGGGACAGGGGGCATCCGAGCAGTACGTC. This encodes CASKPGQGASEQYV.

This clonotype was counted between two and nine times. The junction shows a germline mismatch at one end, possibly a read error. In DNA, the CDR3 is TGTGCCACCAGCAGAGATCAGAGAGTCGCAGTCTTC. The encoded protein is CATSRDQRVAVF. The genes are TRBV15 and TRBJ2-1; D remains ambiguous. The CDR3 runs to 12 residues. Germline V CDR1 and CDR2: LNHNV, YYDKDF (reference sequence). Combining the CDR3 with reference TRBV15 and TRBJ2-1 gives the whole variable domain DAMVIQNPRYQVTQFGKPVTLSCSQTLNHNVMYWYQQKSSQAPKLLFHYYDKDFNNEADTPDNFQSRRPNTSFCFLDIRSPGLGDTAMYLCATSRDQRVAVFGPGTRLTVL.

The table lists this clonotype with many counts. The rearrangement joins TRBV6-1 to TRBJ2-1; maybe TRBD1 (6 bases). This CDR3 region has 14 residues. CDR1 is MNHNS and CDR2 is SASEGT in the germline V gene. The germline V and J ends were trimmed by 6 bases and 6 bases, with 15 bases remaining between them. The CDR3 DNA reads as TGTGCCAGCAGCAGGGACATGAGCCGCAATGAGCAGTTCTTC. Protein: CASSRDMSRNEQFF.

The V gene is TRBV7-8, the J gene TRBJ1-2, with D tentatively TRBD1 (5 bases). The CDR3 loop spans 15 amino acids. V was shortened by 1 base and J by 2 bases, with 11 bases between the two germline ends. Germline-derived CDR1 and CDR2 are SGHVS and FQNEAQ. This CDR3 is CASSLDGGINYGYTF. For the CDR3, the DNA is TGTGCCAGCAGCTTAGATGGGGGGATAAACTATGGCTACACCTTC.

The CDR3 protein is CSTGQGDEQFF. CDR3 sequence (DNA): TGCAGCACGGGACAGGGGGATGAGCAGTTCTTC. This chain connects TRBV29-1 to TRBJ2-1; 11 nucleotides agree with TRBD1. Per the germline V gene, CDR1 is SQVTM and CDR2 is ANQGSEA. Losses at the gene ends were 8 bases for V and 8 bases for J; bases not matched to a gene: 2. CDR3 length: 11 amino acids.

This clonotype was seen repeatedly, ten times or more. V gene TRBV5-6 combines with J gene TRBJ1-2; 8 bases agree with TRBD1. J gave up 4 bases and V 4 bases, and 12 bases lay outside the gene matches. The CDR3 consists of 16 residues. Looked up from germline, CDR1 is SGHDT and CDR2 is YYEEEE. DNA for the CDR3: TGTGCCAGCAGCAGCGGACAGGGCCTCTTAACCTATGGCTACACCTTC. This translates into CASSSGQGLLTYGYTF. The complete variable domain, with remaining parts taken from reference TRBV5-6 and TRBJ1-2, reads DAGVTQSPTHLIKTRGQQVTLRCSPKSGHDTVSWYQQALGQGPQFIFQYYEEEERQRGNFPDRFSGHQFPNYSSELNVNALLLGDSALYLCASSSGQGLLTYGYTFGSGTRLTVV.

The sample holds many counts of this clonotype. V gene TRBV5-1 combines with J gene TRBJ1-1; D call uncertain. Germline CDR1 is SGHRS and CDR2 is YFSETQ. Trimming pared 0 bases from V and 1 base from J, leaving 7 bases between. The CDR3 has 14 amino acids. The CDR3 here is CASSLDPRNTEAFF. For the CDR3, the DNA is TGCGCCAGCAGCTTGGACCCACGGAACACTGAAGCTTTCTTT.

This clonotype was seen only a few times. This rearrangement joins TRBV7-6 to TRBJ1-5; TRBD1 is a possible D gene (5 bases). V was clipped by 1 base and J by 3 bases, with 10 bases between them. Germline CDR1 and CDR2: SGHVS and FNYEAQ. The CDR3 runs 15 residues. The CDR3 protein is CASSLDGAFNQPQHF. The CDR3, as DNA: TGTGCCAGCAGCTTAGATGGGGCGTTCAATCAGCCCCAGCATTTT.

This sequence joins TRBV18 and TRBJ2-3; 8 bases map to TRBD2. The CDR3 runs 15 residues. Trimming at V came to 3 bases and at J to 5 bases, leaving 7 bases not matched to a gene. The germline V gene has CDR1 KGHSH and CDR2 LQKENI. The CDR3 sequence is CASSPRSGGRDTQYF. CDR3 coding DNA: TGTGCCAGCTCACCGAGGAGCGGGGGAAGAGATACGCAGTATTTT.

This rearrangement joins TRBV6-1 to TRBJ2-5; a possible D gene is TRBD2 (6 bases). The CDR3 is 12 amino acids. Germline-derived CDR1 and CDR2 are MNHNS and SASEGT. Trimming took off 3 bases at V and 5 bases at J, with 7 bases between the two ends. The CDR3 DNA reads TGTGCCAGCAGTGAGGGGAGGGAGACCCAGTACTTC. Its translation is CASSEGRETQYF.

This rearrangement joins TRBV20-1 to TRBJ2-5; 8 bases align to TRBD2. The CDR3 sequence is 13 residues long. V shed 6 bases, J shed 1 base, and the junction held 4 bases outside the gene matches. Germline V gives CDR1 DFQATT, CDR2 SNEGSKA (reference sequence). The CDR3 spells CSATRGAQETQYF. The CDR3 DNA sequence: TGCAGTGCCACGCGGGGGGCCCAAGAGACCCAGTACTTC.

This clonotype was observed a handful of times. This chain links TRBV7-9 with TRBJ2-7; possible D gene TRBD2, 5 bases. CDR3 size: 11 residues. The V and J ends lost 5 bases and 7 bases respectively, with 9 bases between them. In germline, CDR1 is SEHNR, CDR2 FQNEAQ (reference sequence). CDR3 DNA: TGTGCCAGCAGCGATGGAGGAGAGCAGTACGTC. Its protein is CASSDGGEQYV.

The CDR3 DNA sequence: TGTGCCAGCTCACCGGGGGGTATGGAGACCCAGTACTTC. It specifies CASSPGGMETQYF. V and J are TRBV18 and TRBJ2-5; D may be TRBD2 (6 bases). Trimming took off 3 bases at V and 5 bases at J, with 10 bases between the two ends. Germline loops: CDR1 KGHSH, CDR2 LQKENI. The CDR3 consists of 13 residues.